Below, 7 T cell receptor beta chains from the same sample are listed, as sequenced in a study of cytomegalovirus exposure and HLA in healthy donors. The PCR employed 60 Vbeta primers together with 13 Jbeta primers. Here immunoSEQ multiplex PCR was the method, and the copy in TCRdb shows in-frame clones only, minus some. The sample holds 130,000 to 150,000 clones, more than 70% seen once. Sequenced sample: PBMCs. The receptors here all came from a woman aged 35 to 49 in good health and CMV-seronegative.

This rearrangement joins TRBV6-6 to TRBJ2-2; D may be TRBD1 (5 bases). The CDR3 loop spans 13 amino acids. The germline V and J ends were trimmed by 6 bases and 6 bases, with 11 bases remaining between them. Germline lookup yields CDR1 MNHNY and CDR2 SVGAGI (reference sequence). The CDR3 DNA reads as TGTGCCAGCAGCCCCATGGGGCCCGGGGAGCTGTTTTTT. Its protein product is CASSPMGPGELFF.

The chain recombines TRBV5-8 with TRBJ2-7; 7 nucleotides align to TRBD1. The length of the CDR3 is 14 residues. With V trimmed by 0 bases and J by 9 bases, 9 bases remained unmatched. Germline loops: CDR1 SGHTS, CDR2 YDEGEE. This CDR3 reads CASSLGGGRLGQYF. DNA for the CDR3: TGTGCCAGCAGCTTGGGAGGGGGCCGGCTGGGGCAGTACTTC.

This clone appeared a single time. The rearrangement uses TRBV19 and TRBJ2-5; 7 bases line up with TRBD2. V shed 4 bases, J shed 2 bases, and the junction held 10 bases outside the gene matches. CDR3 length: 16 residues. From germline, CDR1 is LNHDA and CDR2 SQIVND (reference sequence). The CDR3 sequence: CASSSEASGIQETQYF. The CDR3 region has the DNA TGTGCCAGTAGTAGTGAGGCTAGCGGAATTCAAGAGACCCAGTACTTC.

V usage is TRBV5-1 and J usage is TRBJ2-2, with 8 bases aligning to TRBD2. The CDR3 covers 15 residues. Per the germline V gene, CDR1 is SGHRS and CDR2 is YFSETQ. V trimming: 3 bases; J trimming: 7 bases; junction bases outside the gene matches: 8. DNA for the CDR3: TGCGCCAGCAGCTCGAGCGGGAGTTTTGACGGGGAGCTGTTTTTT. Residues: CASSSSGSFDGELFF.

A few counts support this clone. The chain combines TRBV5-1 with TRBJ1-3, with 9 bases fitting TRBD1. With 4 bases clipped from V and 9 bases from J, the junction kept 11 bases outside the gene matches. The CDR3 is 15 amino acids. CDR1 and CDR2 from the germline V gene are SGHRS and YFSETQ. The CDR3 coding sequence is TGCGCCAGCAGCCTGGGACAGGGACCTTTTGGCACCATATATTTT. Its translation is CASSLGQGPFGTIYF.

In its sample, this clone was seen once. V usage is TRBV9 and J usage is TRBJ2-3, with TRBD2 as a possible D gene (6 bases). This CDR3 spans 16 amino acids. V was cut by 0 bases and J by 0 bases, with 11 bases left in between. CDR1 and CDR2 from the germline V gene are SGDLS and YYNGEE. The CDR3 DNA is TGTGCCAGCAGCGTAGGGCGGGGATCTAGCACAGATACGCAGTATTTT. This translates into CASSVGRGSSTDTQYF.

The V call is TRBV9, the J call TRBJ2-3; 11 bases agree with TRBD2. The germline gives CDR1 SGDLS, CDR2 YYNGEE. This CDR3 has 15 residues. V gave up 2 bases and J gave up 1 base; unmatched junction bases: 0. The CDR3 loop is CASSVTSGGTDTQYF. The CDR3, as DNA: TGTGCCAGCAGCGTGACTAGCGGGGGCACAGATACGCAGTATTTT.